Below, 16 T cell receptor beta chains from the same sample are listed, as sequenced in a study of T cells after posttransplantation cyclophosphamide. Sampled 1 year posttransplant, controls received myeloablative marrow transplants, methotrexate and a calcineurin inhibitor. Profiling relied on immunoSEQ multiplex PCR, and the TCRdb table lists in-frame clones only, not all of them. The sample shows approximately 10,000 clones, roughly 90% of them seen only once. Sequencing was performed on PBMCs, taken after an allogeneic stem cell transplant with a calcineurin inhibitor and methotrexate. Receptors were obtained from a male patient in his 30s who received an allogeneic stem cell transplant from an unrelated donor, was CMV-positive, and had no GVHD. Some T cells may be the graft donor's.

V gene TRBV7-9 combines with J gene TRBJ2-3; D uncertain. Trimming pared 3 bases from V and 5 bases from J, leaving 6 bases between. CDR3 size: 12 residues. Germline V lookup: CDR1 SEHNR, CDR2 FQNEAQ (reference sequence). The DNA for the CDR3 is TGTGCCAGCAGCTTCAGACTAGATACGCAGTATTTT. It encodes CASSFRLDTQYF.

The genes are TRBV7-5 and TRBJ2-7; the table's D call TRBD1 went unverified against the DNA. TRBV7-5 has pseudogene status. CDR3 length equals 12 residues. CDR3 sequence: CVRQGKFCEQYF. The CDR3 DNA reads TGTGTCAGACAGGGAAAGTTCTGCGAGCAGTACTTC.

The gene calls are TRBV7-2 and TRBJ2-1; D remains ambiguous. Germline V lookup: CDR1 SGHTA, CDR2 FQGNSA. This CDR3 spans 15 amino acids. Trimming cost V 5 bases and J 0 bases, with 11 bases left between them. This CDR3 reads CASSVGTVSYNEQFF. The CDR3 region has the DNA TGTGCCAGCAGCGTAGGTACAGTCTCCTACAATGAGCAGTTCTTC.

This chain links TRBV6-1 with TRBJ1-5; D is unresolved. Trimming removed 4 bases from V and 1 base from J, with 5 bases in between. This CDR3 region has 13 residues. The germline CDR1 and CDR2 sequences are MNHNS and SASEGT. The CDR3 coding sequence is TGTGCCAGCAGTGGAGGGAGCAATCAGCCCCAGCATTTT. Its translation is CASSGGSNQPQHF.

The chain carries TRBV15 and TRBJ2-3; a possible D gene is TRBD1 (6 bases). The length of the CDR3 is 16 residues. Germline V lookup: CDR1 LNHNV, CDR2 YYDKDF (reference sequence). V was trimmed by 0 bases and J by 0 bases, leaving 10 bases between them. The CDR3 DNA follows: TGTGCCACCAGCAGAGAAGGGGGAGATAGCACAGATACGCAGTATTTT. This translates into CATSREGGDSTDTQYF.

The rearrangement joins TRBV6-4 to TRBJ2-1; TRBD2 aligns across 7 bases. Germline CDR1 reads MRHNA; CDR2 reads SNTAGT. V was clipped by 6 bases and J by 5 bases; unmatched bases: 10. The CDR3 contains 15 residues. DNA for the CDR3: TGTGCCAGCAGAACTAGCGTCGGTAAGAACAATGAGCAGTTCTTC. Translation: CASRTSVGKNNEQFF.

V and J are TRBV7-9 and TRBJ2-7; perhaps TRBD2 as D (7 bases). Germline CDR1 SEHNR, CDR2 FQNEAQ (reference sequence). V was shortened by 5 bases and J by 2 bases, with 13 bases between the two germline ends. The CDR3 is 14 amino acids. CDR3 nucleotides: TGTGCCAGCAGCCCACGGGGGGCCACCTACGAGCAGTACTTC. This translates into CASSPRGATYEQYF.

The chain employs TRBV10-3 and TRBJ1-2, with D perhaps matching TRBD1 (5 bases). Trimming removed 5 bases from V and 12 bases from J, with 13 bases in between. This CDR3 spans 11 amino acids. Germline lookup yields CDR1 ENHRY and CDR2 SYGVKD. The CDR3: CAISTGVQNTF. CDR3 nucleotides: TGTGCCATCAGTACGGGGGTACAGAACACCTTC.

The chain carries TRBV13 and TRBJ2-5; 11 bases line up with TRBD2. This CDR3 is built from 16 residues. CDR1 is PRHDT and CDR2 is FYEKMQ in the germline V gene (reference sequence). The J segment lost 1 base and the V segment lost 5 bases, leaving 6 bases of the junction unmatched. CDR3 in amino acids: CASSQRTSGRQETQYF. DNA for the CDR3: TGTGCCAGCAGCCAACGGACTAGCGGGCGCCAAGAGACCCAGTACTTC.

The genes are TRBV29-1 and TRBJ2-5, with D possibly matching TRBD1 (6 bases). The J call may be faulty, since TRBJ2-7 better matches the DNA end. The length of the CDR3 is 15 residues. Germline CDR1 SQVTM, CDR2 ANQGSEA. CDR3 protein: CSVSEGTRRPYEQYF. CDR3 nucleotides: TGCAGCGTTTCAGAGGGGACAAGGCGCCCCTACGAGCAGTACTTC.

V usage is TRBV5-4 and J usage is TRBJ2-5; 8 bases align to TRBD2. The CDR3 consists of 15 residues. Germline V gene sequence: CDR1 SGHNT, CDR2 YYREEE (reference sequence). Trimming at V came to 3 bases and at J to 5 bases, leaving 9 bases not matched to a gene. CDR3 loop: CASSSPGLGAETQYF. The CDR3 nucleotides are TGTGCCAGCAGCTCACCGGGACTAGGGGCTGAGACCCAGTACTTC.

The V call is TRBV9, the J call TRBJ1-5; 10 positions match TRBD1. V shed 4 bases and J 9 bases; nucleotides not matched to a gene: 13. Germline-derived CDR1 and CDR2 are SGDLS and YYNGEE. The CDR3 is made up of 16 amino acids. The CDR3 sequence: CASSPFRDRGDGPQHF. DNA of the CDR3: TGTGCCAGCAGCCCTTTCCGGGACAGGGGAGATGGGCCCCAGCATTTT.

The V call is TRBV7-8, the J call TRBJ1-1; D gene ambiguous. Trimming left V 5 bases short and J 6 bases short, with 13 bases between. The V gene's germline CDR1 is SGHVS and CDR2 FQNEAQ. CDR3 length: 13 amino acids. The CDR3 spells CASSLNGVAEAFF. The CDR3 bases are TGTGCCAGCAGCCTAAACGGGGTGGCTGAAGCTTTCTTT.

The J gene is TRBJ2-3, the V gene TRBV11-1; D gene unclear. The CDR3 contains 14 residues. Germline CDR1 is SGHAT and CDR2 is FQDESV (reference sequence). V was trimmed by 1 base and J by 5 bases, leaving 10 bases between them. The CDR3 DNA follows: TGTGCCAGCAGCTTAGGCAGCTCGGGAGATACGCAGTATTTT. This translates into CASSLGSSGDTQYF.

This clone was seen just once. This chain connects TRBV19 to TRBJ2-7, with TRBD2 identical over 13 bases. Germline V gene lookup returns CDR1 LNHDA and CDR2 SQIVND (reference sequence). This CDR3 spans 15 amino acids. With 6 bases clipped from V and 4 bases from J, the junction kept 6 bases outside the gene matches. This chain's CDR3 is CASSLRLAGGYEQYV. The CDR3 bases are TGTGCCAGTAGCCTTAGACTAGCGGGAGGTTACGAGCAGTACGTC.

V usage is TRBV5-1 and J usage is TRBJ2-7; 9 bases agree with TRBD1. Germline V gene sequence: CDR1 SGHRS, CDR2 YFSETQ. Trimming took 5 bases from V and 4 from J; bases not matched to a gene: 7. The CDR3 is made up of 14 amino acids. For the CDR3, the DNA is TGCGCCAGCAGGGATACAGGGGGCGTTTACGAGCAGTACTTC. Translated: CASRDTGGVYEQYF.